This TCR beta chain is drawn from a study of blood T cell repertoires in COVID-19 (dated by TCRdb to the early 2020s). Background for the entire study: Samples from collaborators originated in the United States, Italy and Spain and spanned both the acute and convalescent phases of COVID-19. The samples were drawn from the first 160 participants of the ongoing ImmuneRACE study and from more than 1,000 subjects provided by 6 global collaborators. The repertoires were released in a freely available public database intended as a resource for research on the immune response to SARS-CoV-2. Where HLA class I and class II types were available, the types were taken from metadata supplied by the sample provider, not from assay-based typing. Deeply sampled blood TCRbeta repertoires from subjects exposed to, actively infected with, or recovered from COVID-19 were included in the dataset. The material from the prospective study consisted of cDNA or gDNA derived from T cells, B-cell-depleted T cells, or PBMCs. Nearly every sample came with metadata listing a de-identified subject ID, COVID-19 status, age in years and sex. The paper's findings and limits, for the study overall: The quantity of clinical and demographic metadata differed by source and by participant and was supplied without curation.

Whole blood was collected in K2EDTA tubes by collaborating institutions according to the institutions' own protocols. For TCRbeta analysis, collaborator samples were shipped as frozen whole blood, as isolated PBMCs, or as DNA extracted from either sample type. TCRbeta CDR3 regions were amplified from genomic DNA using the immunoSEQ Assay, a bias-controlled multiplex PCR. The authors' pipeline ran thus. The number of nucleated cells in each sample was estimated from the amplification of reference gene primers within the assay. To quantify the absolute abundance of each unique TCRbeta CDR3 rearrangement, sequence reads were collapsed and filtered. For each sample, productive Simpson clonality was calculated by taking the square root of Simpson's diversity index across productive rearrangements. The clones in this table, taken by TCRdb from immuneACCESS, are in-frame only. Not every clone is retained; where verified, under half of the shortfall comes from an unresolved V gene, and the cause of the rest is unknown. D and trimming come from the DNA, and the V and J calls and clone size come from that table. For this sample there are about 240,000 clones; 75% to 85% appear just once. Clones ranked in the top ten supply around 5.5% of the sample.

In regard to this clone: This clone's antigen is unknown. It has no much larger one-base neighbor in the sample; base qualities were not kept.

CDR1 and CDR2 were assigned from the germline V gene as SGHAT and FQNNGV. Trimming accounts for 5 bases at V and 8 bases at J, while the number of junction bases matched to no gene is 9. The CDR3 spans 16 residues, from the cysteine through the phenylalanine. Only the CDR3 part of the read is kept: 48 bases, read in frame from the first base. This sequence uses TRBV11-2 and TRBJ2-1; TRBD2 matches 13 bases in the middle. This TCR was sampled from a human donor in a cohort sampled during active COVID-19. The sequenced sample consisted of peripheral blood. The CDR3 amino acid sequence is: CASSRGGTSGADEQFF. The sequenced DNA: TGTGCCAGCAGCCGAGGGGGGACTAGCGGGGCCGATGAGCAGTTCTTC.